These 28 T cell receptor beta chains originate from one sample sequenced in a study of blood T cells in healthy people across ages. Next came a second PCR, run for about 7 to 12 cycles, which used a sample-barcoded 5' primer along with a J-beta primer mix. Each CDR3 protein gets one entry after TCRdb re-called the 5' RACE reads with MiXCR. The sample has under 800,000 distinct CDR3 sequences; 40% to 45% are singletons. The sequenced sample consisted of blood. The receptors here all came from a woman aged 55-69 years in good health.

The genes are TRBV20-1 and TRBJ2-7; 8 bases are shared with TRBD2. CDR3 length equals 16 residues. The germline V gene has CDR1 DFQATT and CDR2 SNEGSKA (reference sequence). V dropped 5 bases and J dropped 7; count of bases not matched to a gene: 19. The CDR3 spells CSALTSGSATVWEQYF. DNA for the CDR3: TGCAGTGCTTTGACCAGCGGGAGCGCTACCGTCTGGGAGCAGTACTTC.

About this clonotype itself: This may come from a read error, since a much larger clone is one base off. The chain carries TRBV29-1 and TRBJ1-2; 7 positions match TRBD1. V gave up 7 bases and J gave up 3 bases; unmatched junction bases: 8. CDR1 is SQVTM, CDR2 ANQGSEA, per germline. The CDR3 spans 13 residues. The CDR3 nucleotides are TGCAGCGGTGCAGGGGGGTCTGACTATGGCTACACCTTC. It specifies CSGAGGSDYGYTF.

In the case of this clonotype: An end of the junction differs from the germline gene, which may be a read error. The V gene is TRBV20-1, the J gene TRBJ1-2; weak D call: TRBD1 (5 bases). Germline loops: CDR1 DFQATT, CDR2 SNEGSKA (reference sequence). The CDR3 covers 12 residues. CDR3 nucleotides: TGCAGGGCTAGAATGGGGGAAGGAGGCTACACCTTC. Protein product: CRARMGEGGYTF.

This clonotype was seen a handful of times. The chain combines TRBV7-6 with TRBJ1-2; TRBD1 aligns across 7 bases. Germline trimming cut 4 bases from V and 5 bases from J; bases unmatched to any gene: 7. The germline V gene has CDR1 SGHVS and CDR2 FNYEAQ. CDR3 length equals 14 residues. The CDR3: CASSSPGGEYGYTF. The CDR3 nucleotides read TGTGCCAGCAGCTCACCAGGGGGGGAATATGGCTACACCTTC. Filled out from reference TRBV7-6 and TRBJ1-2, the complete variable domain reads GAGVSQSPRYKVTKRGQDVALRCDPISGHVSLYWYRQALGQGPEFLTYFNYEAQQDKSGLPNDRFSAERPEGSISTLTIQRTEQRDSAMYRCASSSPGGEYGYTFGSGTRLTVV.

This clonotype was counted many times. The CDR3 region is CASSEPLAGGPGDTQYF. CDR3 bases: TGTGCCAGCAGCGAGCCCCTAGCGGGAGGGCCCGGAGATACGCAGTATTTT. V gene TRBV7-2 combines with J gene TRBJ2-3; 12 nucleotides agree with TRBD2. The CDR3 contains 17 residues. The germline gives CDR1 SGHTA, CDR2 FQGNSA. V was pared by 5 bases and J by 5 bases, with 11 bases of the junction left unmatched.

The chain is built from TRBV5-1 and TRBJ2-3; 11 nucleotides agree with TRBD2. The germline V gene has CDR1 SGHRS and CDR2 YFSETQ. The CDR3 consists of 18 residues. V shed 0 bases, J shed 4 bases, and the junction held 10 bases outside the gene matches. This CDR3 reads CASSLVLLTSGKADTQYF. The CDR3 nucleotides are TGCGCCAGCAGCTTGGTTCTATTGACTAGCGGGAAGGCAGATACGCAGTATTTT.

The CDR3 here is CSASAGAVGYTF. Written as DNA, the CDR3 is TGCAGTGCTAGTGCAGGGGCGGTAGGCTACACCTTC. V usage is TRBV20-1 and J usage is TRBJ1-2; a possible D gene is TRBD1 (6 bases). Trimming took 3 bases from V and 8 from J, leaving 13 bases between them. The CDR3 has 12 amino acids. Germline V gene data show CDR1 as DFQATT and CDR2 as SNEGSKA (reference sequence).

This clonotype was counted a few times. V is TRBV20-1 and J is TRBJ2-7; D is perhaps TRBD1 (6 bases). V was shortened by 2 bases and J by 5 bases, with 10 bases between the two germline ends. The CDR3 runs 12 residues. CDR1 and CDR2 (germline): DFQATT, SNEGSKA (reference sequence). CDR3 bases: TGCAGTGCTAGATACAGGGTGGACGAGCAGTACTTC. Its protein product is CSARYRVDEQYF.

This clonotype was counted a few times. V usage is TRBV3-1 and J usage is TRBJ2-1; D remains ambiguous. Per the germline V gene, CDR1 is LGHDT and CDR2 is YNNKEL (reference sequence). Trimming shortened V by 1 base and J by 4 bases, and 11 bases separated the two germline ends. The CDR3 sequence is 15 residues long. As DNA, the CDR3 is TGTGCCAGCAGCCAAGGGAACACAGAATACAATGAGCAGTTCTTC. The encoded protein is CASSQGNTEYNEQFF.

CDR3 amino acids: CSARLYSESSYNEQFF. DNA of the CDR3: TGCAGTGCTAGGCTCTATTCAGAAAGCTCCTACAATGAGCAGTTCTTC. The chain carries TRBV20-1 and TRBJ2-1; no reliable D call. CDR1 DFQATT and CDR2 SNEGSKA come from the germline V gene (reference sequence). This CDR3 is built from 16 residues. V gave up 3 bases and J gave up 0 bases, with 15 bases separating them.

This clonotype came up a few times. This rearrangement joins TRBV24-1 to TRBJ1-5; TRBD1 matches 10 bases. CDR1 and CDR2 from the germline V gene are KGHDR and SFDVKD. The CDR3 runs 15 residues. The ends lost 5 bases at V and 4 bases at J; junction bases unmatched: 4. The chain's CDR3 is CATSGGQGLNQPQHF. The DNA of the CDR3 is TGTGCCACCAGTGGGGGACAGGGGCTGAATCAGCCCCAGCATTTT.

This clonotype came up many times. J is TRBJ2-5 and V is TRBV3-1, with unresolved D. Germline CDR1 and CDR2: LGHDT and YNNKEL (reference sequence). The CDR3 consists of 13 residues. V dropped 1 base and J dropped 5 bases, with 8 bases sitting between them. CDR3 nucleotide sequence: TGTGCCAGCAGCCAAGCTAGTAGGGAGACCCAGTACTTC. Protein product: CASSQASRETQYF.

The rearrangement joins TRBV20-1 to TRBJ1-5; weak D call: TRBD1 (6 bases). V was shortened by 5 bases and J by 2 bases, with 19 bases between the two germline ends. Germline V gene sequence: CDR1 DFQATT, CDR2 SNEGSKA (reference sequence). The CDR3 covers 16 residues. The DNA for the CDR3 is TGCAGTGCTGGAGCCGGGGGGGCAGTGGGCAATCAGCCCCAGCATTTT. This sequence encodes CSAGAGGAVGNQPQHF.

The chain has TRBV3-1 and TRBJ2-3; possible D gene TRBD2, 5 bases. V was shortened by 4 bases and J by 8 bases, with 13 bases between the two germline ends. Germline V lookup: CDR1 LGHDT, CDR2 YNNKEL (reference sequence). CDR3 length equals 13 residues. The CDR3 nucleotides read TGTGCCAGCAGCCGCCAACTAGGAGCTACGCAGTATTTT. This sequence encodes CASSRQLGATQYF.

The chain employs TRBV20-1 and TRBJ1-2; TRBD1 is a possible D gene (5 bases). Trimming pared 6 bases from V and 6 bases from J, leaving 11 bases between. From germline, CDR1 is DFQATT and CDR2 SNEGSKA (reference sequence). This CDR3 comprises 11 residues. Written as DNA, the CDR3 is TGCAGTGCCCCGGGACCTAATGGCTACACCTTC. The encoded protein is CSAPGPNGYTF.

The chain has TRBV7-9 and TRBJ1-6; D gene uncertain. This CDR3 has 13 residues. Between the trimmed V and J ends, which lost 3 bases and 14 bases, there was a span of 14 bases. Germline CDR1 SEHNR, CDR2 FQNEAQ (reference sequence). CDR3 sequence reads: CASSLSSAKSLHF. The CDR3 nucleotides read TGTGCCAGCAGCTTGTCGTCGGCCAAGTCCCTCCACTTT.

V usage is TRBV7-3 and J usage is TRBJ2-3; 14 nucleotides line up with TRBD2. V was pared by 4 bases and J by 2 bases, with 8 bases of the junction left unmatched. In germline, CDR1 is SGHTA, CDR2 FQGTGA. The CDR3 has 18 amino acids. The CDR3 reads CASSSGLAGVGVTDTQYF. CDR3 in DNA: TGTGCCAGCAGCTCGGGACTAGCGGGAGTGGGGGTCACAGATACGCAGTATTTT. Filled out from reference TRBV7-3 and TRBJ2-3, the complete variable domain reads GAGVSQTPSNKVTEKGKYVELRCDPISGHTALYWYRQSLGQGPEFLIYFQGTGAADDSGLPNDRFFAVRPEGSVSTLKIQRTERGDSAVYLCASSSGLAGVGVTDTQYFGPGTRLTVL.

The rearrangement joins TRBV7-3 to TRBJ2-1; 16 nucleotides match TRBD2. Germline trimming cut 5 bases from V and 1 base from J; bases unmatched to any gene: 8. The length of the CDR3 is 19 residues. Germline values: CDR1 SGHTA, CDR2 FQGTGA. In nucleotides, the CDR3 is TGTGCCAGCAGCCCGTGGAAGGGACTAGCGGGGGGGTCCTACAATGAGCAGTTCTTC. Translated: CASSPWKGLAGGSYNEQFF.

This clonotype came up a few times. The CDR3 is CASSWEQGRSEQYF. The CDR3 bases are TGCGCCAGCTCCTGGGAACAGGGGAGATCCGAGCAGTACTTC. This chain links TRBV5-1 with TRBJ2-4; 7 nucleotides line up with TRBD1. The DNA end favors TRBJ2-7, so the J call may be wrong. Germline assignment: CDR1 SGHRS and CDR2 YFSETQ. The CDR3 is 14 amino acids.

This clonotype appeared a few times. J is TRBJ2-6 and V is TRBV20-1; D ambiguous. Trimming removed 6 bases from V and 0 bases from J, with 12 bases in between. There are 15 residues in the CDR3. CDR1 and CDR2 from the germline V gene are DFQATT and SNEGSKA (reference sequence). CDR3 in DNA: TGCAGTGCAAACTCACCGAGCTCTGGGGCCAACGTCCTGACTTTC. This sequence encodes CSANSPSSGANVLTF.

The J gene is TRBJ2-7, the V gene TRBV12-3 or TRBV12-4, with D possibly being TRBD1 (5 bases). The CDR3 length is 13 residues. V lost 6 bases, J lost 2 bases, and 11 bases lay in between. CDR3 residues: CASRDTGTYEQYF. The CDR3 DNA follows: TGTGCCAGCAGAGACACAGGAACCTACGAGCAGTACTTC.

The chain couples TRBV5-6 to TRBJ1-4; 9 positions agree with TRBD1. The CDR3 runs 15 residues. Germline V gives CDR1 SGHDT, CDR2 YYEEEE. The junction had 7 bases not matched to a gene; V was cut back by 2 bases and J by 8 bases. The CDR3 protein is CASSLSGTGLEKLFF. CDR3 nucleotides: TGTGCCAGCAGCTTAAGCGGGACAGGGCTGGAAAAACTGTTTTTT.

V gene TRBV10-3 combines with J gene TRBJ1-1, with D unclear. The length of the CDR3 is 14 residues. V lost 0 bases, J lost 1 base, and 6 bases lay in between. CDR1 and CDR2 from the germline V gene are ENHRY and SYGVKD. The CDR3 coding sequence is TGTGCCATCAGTGAGTCCGCAGGGAACACTGAAGCTTTCTTT. This gives the protein CAISESAGNTEAFF.

The sample holds many counts of this clonotype. The V gene is TRBV7-2, the J gene TRBJ1-1; D not resolved. CDR3 size: 15 residues. V was shortened by 2 bases and J by 4 bases, with 14 bases between the two germline ends. CDR1 and CDR2 (germline): SGHTA, FQGNSA. The CDR3 region is CASSLMSSGGTEAFF. The CDR3 DNA reads as TGTGCCAGCAGCTTAATGAGTTCTGGTGGCACTGAAGCTTTCTTT.

This chain uses TRBV11-1 with TRBJ2-3; 8 nucleotides line up with TRBD2. Germline V gene data show CDR1 as SGHAT and CDR2 as FQDESV (reference sequence). The CDR3 has 15 residues. V lost 6 bases, J lost 3 bases, and 8 bases stayed unmatched. The CDR3 sequence is CASSGPGGATDTQYF. CDR3 coding DNA: TGTGCCAGCAGTGGCCCCGGGGGGGCAACAGATACGCAGTATTTT.

The count of this clonotype is one. The chain joins TRBV20-1 to TRBJ1-2, with D unresolved. CDR1 is DFQATT and CDR2 is SNEGSKA in the germline V gene (reference sequence). V dropped 3 bases and J dropped 1 base, with 9 bases sitting between them. The CDR3 extends over 13 amino acids. CDR3 coding DNA: TGCAGTGCTAGCGATCAGAATAACTATGGCTACACCTTC. Its protein is CSASDQNNYGYTF.

This clonotype was found once. J is TRBJ2-1 and V is TRBV5-1; TRBD1 aligns across 7 bases. The ends lost 4 bases at V and 6 bases at J; junction bases unmatched: 4. The CDR3 totals 13 residues. The germline V gene encodes CDR1 SGHRS and CDR2 YFSETQ. DNA of the CDR3: TGCGCCAGCAGCGAGTACAGGGGCAATGAGCAGTTCTTC. Translated, it gives CASSEYRGNEQFF.

This clonotype has more than one count but fewer than ten. The CDR3 nucleotides are TGTGCCATCAGTGGTGGACTAGCGTACAATGAGCAGTTCTTC. Amino acid sequence: CAISGGLAYNEQFF. This chain joins TRBV10-3 and TRBJ2-1, with 9 bases matching TRBD2. Germline values: CDR1 ENHRY, CDR2 SYGVKD. The CDR3 is made up of 14 amino acids. Losses at the gene ends were 4 bases for V and 4 bases for J; bases not matched to a gene: 2.